A selection of T cell receptor beta chains follows, all from one sample in a study of molecular identifiers for immune sequencing clone quantification. TCRdb analysed the PCR reads with MiXCR anew, one entry per CDR3 protein. The sample lists around 480,000 distinct CDR3 sequences, 20% to 25% occurring once. Material: naive CD8+ T cells from blood, with Jurkat cell RNA spiked in. All receptors derive from a human donor in good health. Some libraries in this study had Jurkat cell RNA spiked in. CDR3s leave out the opening cysteine and the closing phenylalanine or tryptophan.

CDR3 protein: ASSPVGVGGATNEKLF
V gene: TRBV27
J gene: TRBJ1-4

CDR3 protein: ASSEDGGGNQPQH
V gene: TRBV6-2/TRBV6-3
J gene: TRBJ1-5

CDR3 protein: ASSPGFMTDPQY
V gene: TRBV5-5
J gene: TRBJ2-7

CDR3 protein: ASSSSGGANTEAF
V gene: TRBV7-2
J gene: TRBJ1-1

CDR3 protein: SVGLTGAYNEQF
V gene: TRBV29-1
J gene: TRBJ2-1

CDR3 protein: ASSPMGGGEDTQY
V gene: TRBV7-3
J gene: TRBJ2-3

CDR3 protein: ASSLVADEQF
V gene: TRBV12-3/TRBV12-4
J gene: TRBJ2-1

CDR3 protein: ASSLTPAGDPIYEQY
V gene: TRBV5-1
J gene: TRBJ2-7

CDR3 protein: ASSQASGEKLF
V gene: TRBV4-1
J gene: TRBJ1-4

CDR3 protein: SAPQVGEGTEAF
V gene: TRBV20-1
J gene: TRBJ1-1

CDR3 protein: ASSAVANTEAF
V gene: TRBV28
J gene: TRBJ1-1

CDR3 protein: SARDMALHYNEQF
V gene: TRBV20-1
J gene: TRBJ2-1

CDR3 protein: ASSLLAFSYNEQF
V gene: TRBV5-1
J gene: TRBJ2-1

CDR3 protein: SATPSLAASTDTQY
V gene: TRBV20-1
J gene: TRBJ2-3

CDR3 protein: ASSLGTSTQETQY
V gene: TRBV13
J gene: TRBJ2-5

CDR3 protein: AWSVAGGTEAF
V gene: TRBV30
J gene: TRBJ1-1

CDR3 protein: ASSLDVYGTSSCEQY
V gene: TRBV7-3
J gene: TRBJ2-7

CDR3 protein: SARDRNTEAF
V gene: TRBV20-1
J gene: TRBJ1-1

CDR3 protein: ATSDLHGGTQY
V gene: TRBV24-1
J gene: TRBJ2-3

CDR3 protein: TSSSIGSSYEQY
V gene: TRBV9
J gene: TRBJ2-7

CDR3 protein: ASSYNQGTYNEQF
V gene: TRBV6-5
J gene: TRBJ2-1

CDR3 protein: ASRRTKLRETQY
V gene: TRBV28
J gene: TRBJ2-5

CDR3 protein: ASSAGTGLTYEQY
V gene: TRBV11-2
J gene: TRBJ2-7

CDR3 protein: SAREDTDTQY
V gene: TRBV20-1
J gene: TRBJ2-3

CDR3 protein: ASSVGQDTQY
V gene: TRBV9
J gene: TRBJ2-3

CDR3 protein: SARDFQRGNQPQH
V gene: TRBV20-1
J gene: TRBJ1-5

CDR3 protein: ASSHAQGASTEAF
V gene: TRBV12-3/TRBV12-4
J gene: TRBJ1-1

CDR3 protein: ASSQAPTGRNEQY
V gene: TRBV4-2
J gene: TRBJ2-7

CDR3 protein: SVEGSGRARETQY
V gene: TRBV29-1
J gene: TRBJ2-5

CDR3 protein: ASSALGAGPGDTQY
V gene: TRBV9
J gene: TRBJ2-3

CDR3 protein: ASSQGLAGVVYEQY
V gene: TRBV4-3
J gene: TRBJ2-7

CDR3 protein: ASSWPSLGLETQY
V gene: TRBV7-9
J gene: TRBJ2-5

CDR3 protein: ASSGQFHTTSGGASDTQY
V gene: TRBV5-5
J gene: TRBJ2-3

CDR3 protein: ASTTSGASGQPQH
V gene: TRBV28
J gene: TRBJ1-5

CDR3 protein: ASSQDRTSFVTQY
V gene: TRBV4-1
J gene: TRBJ2-5